This T cell receptor (beta chain) comes out of a study of spatial heterogeneity in lung cancer. Study findings and constraints: Higher tumor mutation counts went along with higher counts of expanded intratumoral alpha and beta TCRs.

This clonotype was seen repeatedly, ten times or more. As yet, its antigen is unknown. This beta chain is an off-target read within a library intended for alpha chains, so its frequency means little. TCRdb redid the calling of the 5' RACE reads with MiXCR, one entry per CDR3 protein. The sample shows 4,000 to 5,500 distinct CDR3 sequences, around 12% of them seen only once. The time point is: sample taken at primary tumor resection. Extraction of whole RNA from tumor, nontumor lung or frozen PBMC preceded unsorted sequencing. The source of this sequence is a male donor with early-stage non-small cell lung cancer. The sample in question was lung tumor tissue, obtained at surgery.

The CDR3 reads CSVGRQVNTEAFF. The CDR3 DNA follows: TGCAGCGTTGGTCGGCAGGTGAACACTGAAGCTTTCTTT. V and J are TRBV29-1 and TRBJ1-1; D not certain. The CDR3 contains 13 residues. Per the germline V gene, CDR1 is SQVTM and CDR2 is ANQGSEA. V dropped 4 bases and J dropped 0 bases, with 9 bases sitting between them.